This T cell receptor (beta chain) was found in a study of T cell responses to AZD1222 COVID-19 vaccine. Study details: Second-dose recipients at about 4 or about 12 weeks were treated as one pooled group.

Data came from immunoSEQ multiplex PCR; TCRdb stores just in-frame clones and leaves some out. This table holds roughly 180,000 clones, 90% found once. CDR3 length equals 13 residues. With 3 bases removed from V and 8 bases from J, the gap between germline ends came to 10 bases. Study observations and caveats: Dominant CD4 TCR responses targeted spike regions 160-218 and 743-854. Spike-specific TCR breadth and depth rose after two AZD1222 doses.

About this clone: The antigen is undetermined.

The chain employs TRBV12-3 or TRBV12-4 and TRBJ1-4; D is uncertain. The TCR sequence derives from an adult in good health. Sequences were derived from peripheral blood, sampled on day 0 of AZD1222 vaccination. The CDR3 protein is CASSFKQNEKLFF. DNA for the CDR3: TGTGCCAGCAGTTTCAAGCAGAACGAAAAACTGTTTTTT.